What follows are 21 T cell receptor beta chains derived from one specimen sequenced in a study of tumor-infiltrating lymphocytes in oesophageal squamous cell carcinoma. TCRdb recomputed calls from the PCR reads with MiXCR, one row per CDR3 protein. The data show over 10,000 distinct CDR3 sequences, about half seen once. What was sequenced was blood. Every receptor here comes from a female donor with esophageal squamous cell carcinoma.

This clonotype is medium-sized by share. The chain joins TRBV28 to TRBJ2-1; 9 bases match TRBD1. The trim removed 4 bases at V and 7 bases at J, leaving 8 bases unmatched. Germline-derived CDR1 and CDR2 are MDHEN and SYDVKM. CDR3 length: 15 residues. Here the CDR3 reads CASSWDRDQGNEQFF. Written as DNA, the CDR3 is TGTGCCAGCAGTTGGGACAGGGACCAGGGAAATGAGCAGTTCTTC. Using reference TRBV28 and TRBJ2-1 for the parts outside the CDR3, the full variable domain is DVKVTQSSRYLVKRTGEKVFLECVQDMDHENMFWYRQDPGLGLRLIYFSYDVKMKEKGDIPEGYSVSREKKERFSLILESASTNQTSMYLCASSWDRDQGNEQFFGPGTRLTVL.

Worth noting for this clonotype: A read error may explain this, as a much larger clone is one base away. The chain carries TRBV28 and TRBJ2-1; TRBD1 matches 7 bases. From germline, CDR1 is MDHEN and CDR2 SYDVKM. The CDR3 covers 14 residues. The V segment lost 6 bases and the J segment 10 bases; nucleotides outside the gene matches: 12. This CDR3 is CASSQRTGAAEQFF. CDR3 DNA sequence: TGTGCCAGCAGCCAGAGAACAGGGGCTGCCGAGCAGTTCTTC.

The count of this clonotype is one. The V and J genes are TRBV7-2 and TRBJ2-5; 9 bases are a match to TRBD2. The J call may be wrong; the DNA end is better matched by TRBJ2-7. There are 14 residues in the CDR3. CDR1 is SGHTA and CDR2 is FQGNSA in the germline V gene. CDR3: CASTIAGVSYEQYF. For the CDR3, the DNA is TGTGCCAGCACCATAGCGGGAGTGTCCTACGAGCAGTACTTC.

J is TRBJ2-5 and V is TRBV10-2, with 11 bases fitting TRBD2. Unmatched junction bases numbered 7, after V lost 2 bases and J lost 11 bases. This CDR3 is built from 14 residues. CDR1 is WSHSY and CDR2 is SAAADI in the germline V gene. The CDR3 coding sequence is TGCGCCAGCAGTGAGACTAGCGGGAGTGTAGAGCAGTACTTC. This sequence encodes CASSETSGSVEQYF.

A remark on this clonotype: This may stem from a read error, because a much larger clone lies one nucleotide away. The chain uses TRBV4-1 and TRBJ2-1; 12 bases map to TRBD1. The CDR3 has 14 amino acids. V shed 8 bases and J 10 bases; nucleotides not matched to a gene: 9. CDR1 MGHRA and CDR2 YSYEKL come from the germline V gene. The CDR3 DNA reads as TGCGCCAGCGCCCCGGGACAGGGGGCGTACGAGCAGTTCTTC. It is translated as CASAPGQGAYEQFF.

Worth noting for this clonotype: Since no conserved phenylalanine or tryptophan closes the CDR3, a read error is the likely cause. The limits of the CDR3 on the DNA are not certain, so only TCRdb's listed CDR3 is given. This sequence joins TRBV12-3 or TRBV12-4 and TRBJ2-1; the table's D call of TRBD1 was not tested on the DNA. The CDR3 is 16 residues long, counting both termini. The CDR3 sequence is CASSLNRGGDGYTFGS.

This clonotype was detected a few times. The chain combines TRBV7-2 with TRBJ2-4, with D uncertain. CDR1 is SGHTA and CDR2 is FQGNSA in the germline V gene. The germline V and J ends were trimmed by 2 bases and 9 bases, with 5 bases remaining between them. The CDR3 extends over 11 amino acids. The CDR3 spells CASSLNLIQYF. The DNA of the CDR3 is TGTGCCAGCAGCTTAAACCTCATTCAGTACTTC.

This clonotype was counted a few times. V gene TRBV7-8 combines with J gene TRBJ2-5; 11 bases line up with TRBD2. From germline, CDR1 is SGHVS and CDR2 FQNEAQ. The CDR3 length is 16 residues. The V and J ends lost 5 bases and 11 bases, in that order; junction bases with no gene match: 16. The chain's CDR3 is CASSPEGGLAARKQYF. CDR3 coding DNA: TGTGCCAGCAGCCCTGAGGGGGGACTAGCGGCCAGGAAGCAGTACTTC.

This clonotype was recorded a few times. The chain couples TRBV7-8 to TRBJ2-7, with D possibly being TRBD1 or TRBD2 (6 bases each). Germline CDR1 reads SGHVS; CDR2 reads FQNEAQ. V lost 6 bases and J lost 4, with 16 bases in between. The CDR3 spans 14 residues. This CDR3 is CASRTNRGRYEQYF. The CDR3 nucleotides are TGTGCCAGCAGGACCAATCGGGGGCGGTACGAGCAGTACTTC.

This clonotype is medium-sized (0.01 to 0.1%) in the sample. The chain joins TRBV6-6 to TRBJ2-7; unclear D gene. The germline CDR1 and CDR2 sequences are MNHNY and SVGAGI (reference sequence). V lost 2 bases and J lost 2, with 1 base in between. The CDR3 runs to 11 residues. This chain's CDR3 is CASSYAYEQYF. The DNA for the CDR3 is TGTGCCAGCAGTTACGCCTACGAGCAGTACTTC.

This clonotype is categorized as medium-sized (0.01 to 0.1%). One end of the junction is discordant with germline, which a read error may explain. The chain recombines TRBV7-7 with TRBJ2-1; D is unresolved. This CDR3 has 13 amino acids. The germline V gene has CDR1 SSHAT and CDR2 FNYEAQ (reference sequence). This chain's CDR3 is CASSLESNNEQFF. DNA for the CDR3: TGTGCTAGCAGCTTAGAATCCAACAATGAGCAGTTCTTC.

This chain links TRBV11-2 with TRBJ2-3; 8 nucleotides align to TRBD1. J lost 4 bases, V lost 5 bases, and 8 bases had no gene match. The CDR3 runs 15 residues. The V gene's germline CDR1 is SGHAT and CDR2 FQNNGV. This CDR3 reads CASSRLGQGADTQYF. CDR3 DNA: TGTGCCAGCAGCCGCCTCGGACAGGGCGCAGATACGCAGTATTTT.

This chain uses TRBV7-2 with TRBJ2-7; D possibly matches TRBD1 or TRBD2 (5 bases each). The CDR3 consists of 16 residues. The V and J ends lost 1 base and 7 bases respectively, with 20 bases between them. Germline V lookup: CDR1 SGHTA, CDR2 FQGNSA. CDR3 loop: CASSLGGVVAYNEQYF. CDR3 nucleotides: TGTGCCAGCAGCTTAGGAGGGGTAGTGGCCTACAATGAGCAGTACTTC.

The sample holds a few counts of this clonotype. The chain is built from TRBV6-1 and TRBJ2-3; D may match TRBD1 or TRBD2 (5 bases each). Germline lookup yields CDR1 MNHNS and CDR2 SASEGT. The CDR3 sequence is 14 residues long. Trimming removed 5 bases at V and 9 bases at J, with 18 bases between. The CDR3: CASSPGTATRTQYF. The CDR3 DNA sequence: TGTGCCAGCAGTCCCGGGACCGCCACCAGGACGCAGTATTTT.

This chain joins TRBV11-2 and TRBJ2-6, with TRBD2 matching 13 bases. The J call could be wrong; TRBJ2-1 is a better fit for the DNA end. Germline CDR1 is SGHAT and CDR2 is FQNNGV. This CDR3 has 15 amino acids. CDR3 coding DNA: TGTGCCAGCAGCCCTACTAGCGGGAGGGGGAATGAGCAGTTCTTC. It encodes CASSPTSGRGNEQFF.

This clonotype has just one count. The rearrangement joins TRBV6-1 to TRBJ2-7; TRBD2 aligns across 13 bases. With the DNA end fitting TRBJ2-1 better, the J assignment may be wrong. CDR3 length: 16 amino acids. From germline, CDR1 is MNHNS and CDR2 SASEGT. CDR3 region: CASSEGLAGGYNEQFF. The CDR3 DNA sequence: TGTGCCAGCAGTGAAGGACTAGCGGGAGGATACAATGAGCAGTTCTTC.

This clonotype occurred once. The chain employs TRBV3-1 and TRBJ1-4, with TRBD1 identical over 7 bases. Germline lookup yields CDR1 LGHDT and CDR2 YNNKEL (reference sequence). The junction had 2 bases not matched to a gene; V was cut back by 6 bases and J by 1 base. The CDR3 spans 14 residues. The CDR3, as DNA: TGTGCCAGCAGTCACAGGGGAACTAATGAAAAACTGTTTTTT. Translated, it gives CASSHRGTNEKLFF.

On this clonotype: The limits of the CDR3 on the DNA are not certain, so only TCRdb's listed CDR3 is given. This chain uses TRBV7-5 with TRBJ2-1; the table's D call, TRBD2, was not checked against the DNA. TRBV7-5 has pseudogene status. With termini counted, the CDR3 has 21 amino acids. The CDR3 protein is CISVPETLWTSGDPNGNEQFF.

By sample fraction, this clonotype is medium-sized. DNA for the CDR3: TGCGCCAGCAGCTTGCAGAGCTCCTACAATGAGCAGTTCTTC. Its translation is CASSLQSSYNEQFF. V and J are TRBV5-1 and TRBJ2-1; no clear D gene. The V gene lost 1 base and the J gene lost 0 bases, with 5 bases spanning the gap. The germline CDR1 and CDR2 sequences are SGHRS and YFSETQ. CDR3 length: 14 residues.

The DNA of the CDR3 is TGTGCCAGCAGTGACCCGAATCAGCCCCAGCATTTT. It specifies CASSDPNQPQHF. The chain recombines TRBV28 with TRBJ1-5, with D unclear. CDR3 length equals 12 residues. V lost 5 bases to trimming and J lost 4 bases, with 6 bases between them. The V gene's germline CDR1 is MDHEN and CDR2 SYDVKM.

The chain is built from TRBV7-8 and TRBJ2-3, with D unresolved. CDR1 and CDR2 from the germline V gene are SGHVS and FQNEAQ. V was trimmed by 0 bases and J by 2 bases, leaving 12 bases between them. CDR3 length equals 16 residues. The CDR3 DNA sequence: TGTGCCAGCAGCTTAGCTAAGCAGTCCCCCACAGATACGCAGTATTTT. Amino acids: CASSLAKQSPTDTQYF.